Shown below are 27 T cell receptor beta chains from a single sample sequenced in a study of blood T cells in healthy people across ages. The use of a sample-barcoded 5' primer and a J-beta primer mix characterized a second PCR of roughly 6 to 11 cycles. TCRdb reprocessed the 5' RACE reads with MiXCR, giving one entry per CDR3 protein. The sample has fewer than 2,000,000 distinct CDR3 sequences; 30% to 40% are singletons. Sequencing input: blood. The origin of the receptors is a human donor in good health.

This clonotype was observed a few times. This rearrangement joins TRBV7-3 to TRBJ2-1; 9 nucleotides line up with TRBD2. The CDR3 contains 16 residues. CDR1 SGHTA and CDR2 FQGTGA come from the germline V gene. V lost 5 bases and J lost 7; bases outside the gene matches: 12. For the CDR3, the DNA is TGTGCCAGCAGCCCTAACCCTGCGGGGGGGCGTAATGAGCAGTTCTTC. Its translation is CASSPNPAGGRNEQFF.

This sequence joins TRBV29-1 and TRBJ1-2; TRBD1 matches at 7 bases. Germline-derived CDR1 and CDR2 are SQVTM and ANQGSEA. V shed 2 bases, J shed 9 bases, and the junction held 6 bases outside the gene matches. There are 12 residues in the CDR3. The CDR3 loop reads CSVEPGQTSYTF. The CDR3 DNA sequence: TGCAGCGTTGAACCGGGACAGACAAGCTACACCTTC.

This chain links TRBV11-1 with TRBJ2-4, with D maybe TRBD2 (6 bases). The J call may be wrong; the DNA end is better matched by TRBJ2-7. The CDR3 loop spans 15 amino acids. CDR1 SGHAT and CDR2 FQDESV come from the germline V gene (reference sequence). The CDR3 DNA is TGTGCCAGCAGCTTATCCAGCGGGCCCTCCTACGAGCAGTACTTC. The encoded protein is CASSLSSGPSYEQYF.

This chain joins TRBV18 and TRBJ2-4; D may be TRBD2 (6 bases). Deletions cut 2 bases from V and 9 bases from J, with 8 bases between. CDR1 is KGHSH and CDR2 is LQKENI in the germline V gene. The CDR3 length is 12 residues. The CDR3 coding sequence is TGTGCCAGCTCACCAGGAGGGAGCATTCAGTACTTC. Protein product: CASSPGGSIQYF.

In nucleotides, the CDR3 is TGTGCCAGCAGCCCCGCGGGTTTCTCCTACGAGCAGTACTTC. Its protein product is CASSPAGFSYEQYF. This chain connects TRBV7-8 to TRBJ2-7; TRBD2 is a possible D gene (5 bases). The CDR3 has 14 amino acids. V dropped 5 bases and J dropped 0 bases, with 11 bases sitting between them. CDR1 is SGHVS and CDR2 is FQNEAQ in the germline V gene.

This clonotype has a handful of counts. V is TRBV6-6 and J is TRBJ1-4; 8 nucleotides line up with TRBD1. V lost 4 bases, J lost 3 bases, and 7 bases stayed unmatched. Germline V CDR1 and CDR2: MNHNY, SVGAGI (reference sequence). This CDR3 is 16 amino acids long. As DNA, the CDR3 is TGTGCCAGCAGTTTCTTTCAGGGGGCGGCTAATGAAAAACTGTTTTTT. Amino acid sequence: CASSFFQGAANEKLFF.

Turning to this clonotype: One end of the junction does not line up with germline, which may come from a read error. This rearrangement joins TRBV12-3 or TRBV12-4 to TRBJ2-5, with 7 nucleotides matching TRBD1. The CDR3 has 13 residues. The CDR3 DNA reads TGTGTCAGCAGTTCGACAGGGTCGGAGACCCAGTACTTC. As protein: CVSSSTGSETQYF.

The genes are TRBV28 and TRBJ1-5; D is uncertain. CDR3 length: 14 residues. The V gene lost 8 bases and the J gene lost 3 bases, with 14 bases spanning the gap. Germline V gene lookup returns CDR1 MDHEN and CDR2 SYDVKM. DNA for the CDR3: TGTGCCAGCGTCGGTAACGGTCCCAATCAGCCCCAGCATTTT. It encodes CASVGNGPNQPQHF. The full variable domain, completed using reference TRBV28 and TRBJ1-5, is DVKVTQSSRYLVKRTGEKVFLECVQDMDHENMFWYRQDPGLGLRLIYFSYDVKMKEKGDIPEGYSVSREKKERFSLILESASTNQTSMYLCASVGNGPNQPQHFGDGTRLSIL.

This clonotype has only a few counts. The chain carries TRBV5-6 and TRBJ2-4; D is possibly TRBD2 (6 bases). TRBJ2-7 matches the DNA end more closely, so the J call is doubtful. CDR1 and CDR2 from the germline V gene are SGHDT and YYEEEE. The CDR3 loop spans 15 amino acids. The CDR3 spells CASLSRDGSPYEQYF. The CDR3 region has the DNA TGTGCCAGCCTATCCCGGGACGGGAGCCCCTACGAGCAGTACTTC.

The rearrangement joins TRBV12-3 or TRBV12-4 to TRBJ1-2; TRBD1 is a possible D gene (5 bases). Trimming cost V 5 bases and J 4 bases, with 14 bases left between them. The CDR3 consists of 14 residues. CDR3 protein: CASSRQRAVYGYTF. The CDR3 region has the DNA TGTGCCAGCAGTCGACAGAGGGCTGTCTATGGCTACACCTTC.

The chain recombines TRBV6-2 or TRBV6-3 with TRBJ2-1; maybe TRBD2 (5 bases). The V gene's germline CDR1 is MNHEY and CDR2 SVGEGT. The CDR3 sequence is 12 residues long. The V end was cut by 0 bases, the J end by 10 bases, with 7 bases between. CDR3 DNA: TGTGCCAGCAGTTACTCGAGGGAAGAGCAGTTCTTC. Its protein product is CASSYSREEQFF.

This chain joins TRBV27 and TRBJ2-7; 11 nucleotides line up with TRBD1. The V and J ends lost 8 bases and 1 base, in that order; junction bases with no gene match: 10. Germline-derived CDR1 and CDR2 are MNHEY and SMNVEV (reference sequence). This CDR3 spans 16 amino acids. CDR3 sequence: CASSDRGHPESYEQYF. The CDR3 DNA reads TGTGCCAGCTCGGACAGGGGGCATCCCGAGTCCTACGAGCAGTACTTC.

The rearrangement uses TRBV29-1 and TRBJ2-3; the D gene could be TRBD1 or TRBD2 (6 bases each). The germline V and J ends were trimmed by 7 bases and 8 bases, with 25 bases remaining between them. The CDR3 loop spans 15 amino acids. Germline CDR1 reads SQVTM; CDR2 reads ANQGSEA. The CDR3 region is CSGRGRAGDLGTQYF. CDR3 coding DNA: TGCAGCGGGAGAGGCAGGGCAGGGGACTTGGGTACGCAGTATTTT.

As regards this clonotype: It may be a read error: a sequence one base away is much more abundant. The rearrangement links TRBV29-1 to TRBJ2-7; TRBD1 is a possible D gene (6 bases). This CDR3 has 14 amino acids. V lost 4 bases, J lost 0 bases, and 13 bases lay in between. The germline CDR1 and CDR2 sequences are SQVTM and ANQGSEA. For the CDR3, the DNA is TGCAGCGTTGTACGACAGGCTAACTCCTACGAGCAGTACTTC. It specifies CSVVRQANSYEQYF.

This clonotype has only a few counts. The V call is TRBV20-1, the J call TRBJ2-3; the D is unclear. V was pared by 3 bases and J by 4 bases, with 14 bases between. The CDR3 sequence is 14 residues long. Looked up from germline, CDR1 is DFQATT and CDR2 is SNEGSKA (reference sequence). CDR3 DNA sequence: TGCAGTGCTAGTGGCTGGGATGCCGCAGATACGCAGTATTTT. This codes for CSASGWDAADTQYF.

V usage is TRBV12-3 or TRBV12-4 and J usage is TRBJ2-2, with D perhaps assigned TRBD1 or TRBD2 (5 bases each). This CDR3 has 15 amino acids. V lost 8 bases, J lost 3 bases, and 16 bases lay in between. CDR3 DNA sequence: TGTGCCAGCCGCCCCTCCCGGGGCTACACCGGGGAGCTGTTTTTT. Translated: CASRPSRGYTGELFF.

The J gene is TRBJ2-7, the V gene TRBV25-1; D is unresolved. The CDR3 is made up of 14 amino acids. The germline V and J ends were trimmed by 1 base and 4 bases, with 11 bases remaining between them. Germline V lookup: CDR1 MGHDK, CDR2 SYGVNS. The CDR3, as DNA: TGTGCCAGCAGTGAATGGTCCCTGGGGTACGAGCAGTACTTC. It specifies CASSEWSLGYEQYF.

Only a few counts were recorded for this clonotype. The chain has TRBV6-6 and TRBJ2-1; 7 bases line up with TRBD2. The CDR3 consists of 15 residues. Germline CDR1 is MNHNY and CDR2 is SVGAGI (reference sequence). V lost 5 bases, J lost 7 bases, and 11 bases stayed unmatched. The CDR3 region has the DNA TGTGCCAGCAGTAACCCCTGGGGGGGGGGAAATGAGCAGTTCTTC. This encodes CASSNPWGGGNEQFF.

This clonotype came up a few times. This chain links TRBV5-4 with TRBJ2-3; D is ambiguous. Trimming removed 0 bases at V and 0 bases at J, with 11 bases between. CDR1 is SGHNT, CDR2 YYREEE, per germline (reference sequence). The CDR3 is 16 residues long. In DNA, the CDR3 is TGTGCCAGCAGCTTGGCTGAACGTAGGAGCACAGATACGCAGTATTTT. Protein sequence: CASSLAERRSTDTQYF.

This clonotype appeared a few times. The chain carries TRBV7-6 and TRBJ2-1; possibly TRBD2 for D (5 bases). The CDR3 covers 11 residues. V was shortened by 10 bases and J by 15 bases, with 19 bases between the two germline ends. Germline V gives CDR1 SGHVS, CDR2 FNYEAQ. The CDR3 nucleotides are TGTGCCACCGCAACGGACCCCCGGGGGTTCTTC. Translated: CATATDPRGFF.

The V and J genes are TRBV24-1 and TRBJ2-1, with 9 positions matching TRBD2. V gave up 3 bases and J gave up 10 bases; unmatched junction bases: 6. The CDR3 totals 14 residues. Germline lookup yields CDR1 KGHDR and CDR2 SFDVKD. The CDR3 sequence: CATSDGGGANEQFF. The CDR3 coding sequence is TGTGCCACCAGTGATGGCGGGGGGGCCAACGAGCAGTTCTTC.

At least ten counts were recorded for this clonotype. The V call is TRBV4-1, the J call TRBJ2-7; D assignment may be TRBD1 or TRBD2 (5 bases each). Germline lookup yields CDR1 MGHRA and CDR2 YSYEKL. Trimming took 3 bases from V and 3 from J, leaving 9 bases between them. This CDR3 spans 13 amino acids. The CDR3 bases are TGCGCCAGCAGCCAGGGGGACGGCTACGAGCAGTACTTC. As protein: CASSQGDGYEQYF.

This clonotype turned up a few times. This chain joins TRBV28 and TRBJ1-1, with 7 bases lining up with TRBD1. This CDR3 is built from 12 residues. J lost 5 bases, V lost 7 bases, and 4 bases had no gene match. CDR1 is MDHEN, CDR2 SYDVKM, per germline. CDR3: CASTVQGTEAFF. CDR3 coding DNA: TGTGCCAGCACCGTACAGGGGACTGAAGCTTTCTTT. Full variable domain (rest looked up from reference TRBV28 and TRBJ1-1): DVKVTQSSRYLVKRTGEKVFLECVQDMDHENMFWYRQDPGLGLRLIYFSYDVKMKEKGDIPEGYSVSREKKERFSLILESASTNQTSMYLCASTVQGTEAFFGQGTRLTVV.

The rearrangement joins TRBV3-1 to TRBJ1-1; D is uncertain. The CDR3 has 13 residues. Trimming removed 3 bases at V and 7 bases at J, with 12 bases between. Germline V gene data show CDR1 as LGHDT and CDR2 as YNNKEL (reference sequence). This CDR3 is CASSHNGRYEAFF. CDR3 sequence (DNA): TGTGCCAGCAGCCACAACGGACGGTATGAAGCTTTCTTT.

This chain connects TRBV20-1 to TRBJ1-2, with TRBD1 as a possible D gene (5 bases). Germline values: CDR1 DFQATT, CDR2 SNEGSKA (reference sequence). This CDR3 region has 13 residues. Trimming stripped 3 bases from V and 8 bases from J, with 16 bases between. Here the CDR3 reads CSASAKPWGGYTF. CDR3 bases: TGCAGTGCTAGCGCTAAACCTTGGGGCGGCTACACCTTC.

The V gene is TRBV7-2, the J gene TRBJ2-6; TRBD2 might be the D (5 bases). Looked up from germline, CDR1 is SGHTA and CDR2 is FQGNSA. V gave up 3 bases and J gave up 1 base, with 13 bases separating them. CDR3 length: 17 residues. CDR3 amino acids: CASSFRATGSGANVLTF. CDR3 coding DNA: TGTGCCAGCAGCTTCCGGGCCACGGGGTCTGGGGCCAACGTCCTGACTTTC.

CDR3 amino acids: CASSPLGRPYEQYF. CDR3 bases: TGTGCCAGCTCACCGTTGGGGAGGCCCTACGAGCAGTACTTC. The chain couples TRBV18 to TRBJ2-7; tentative D call: TRBD2 (6 bases). The CDR3 has 14 residues. V was clipped by 3 bases and J by 2 bases, with 11 bases between them. Germline-derived CDR1 and CDR2 are KGHSH and LQKENI.